The following is a T cell receptor (beta chain) sequence with its context. Germline CDR1 reads MGHRA; CDR2 reads YSYEKL. Between the trimmed V and J ends, which lost 0 bases and 2 bases, there was a span of 17 bases. CDR3 length equals 17 residues. This sample was taken from a study of technical replicates of blood from a handful of donors. Repertoires were generated with immunoSEQ multiplex PCR, while TCRdb's copy carries only in-frame clones and drops some. Among 80,000 or so clones listed, 80% to 90% were seen once. The sequenced material came from PBMCs. The rearrangement uses TRBV4-1 and TRBJ2-7; weak D call: TRBD2 (7 bases). This sequence originates from a human donor in good health. Some clones in this sample may be carry-over from other donors' samples. The CDR3 region is CASSQEDGRGAAYEQYF. DNA of the CDR3: TGCGCCAGCAGCCAAGAGGATGGCCGGGGGGCCGCCTACGAGCAGTACTTC.